This entry describes one TCR beta chain. Its antigen is not identified. TCRdb re-called the RT-PCR reads with MiXCR, one entry per CDR3 protein. The sample records 600,000 to 700,000 distinct CDR3 sequences, roughly 15% being singletons. The data were taken from a study of response to subunit inactivated influenza vaccine. Study outcomes and limitations: The study's authors posited that every seasonal influenza vaccination enlists few new T cells.

The CDR3 is made up of 10 amino acids. Germline V gene sequence: CDR1 DFQATT, CDR2 SNEGSKA (reference sequence). Trimming left V 5 bases short and J 5 bases short, with 7 bases between. The receptor's source is a man aged 50 or older who received an inactivated influenza vaccine. Sequenced here: PBMCs from blood, sampled less than 15 days before vaccination. The chain links TRBV20-1 to TRBJ2-7; no firm D call. The CDR3 bases are TGCAGTGCTCGAAGAGACGAGCAGTACTTC. As protein: CSARRDEQYF.